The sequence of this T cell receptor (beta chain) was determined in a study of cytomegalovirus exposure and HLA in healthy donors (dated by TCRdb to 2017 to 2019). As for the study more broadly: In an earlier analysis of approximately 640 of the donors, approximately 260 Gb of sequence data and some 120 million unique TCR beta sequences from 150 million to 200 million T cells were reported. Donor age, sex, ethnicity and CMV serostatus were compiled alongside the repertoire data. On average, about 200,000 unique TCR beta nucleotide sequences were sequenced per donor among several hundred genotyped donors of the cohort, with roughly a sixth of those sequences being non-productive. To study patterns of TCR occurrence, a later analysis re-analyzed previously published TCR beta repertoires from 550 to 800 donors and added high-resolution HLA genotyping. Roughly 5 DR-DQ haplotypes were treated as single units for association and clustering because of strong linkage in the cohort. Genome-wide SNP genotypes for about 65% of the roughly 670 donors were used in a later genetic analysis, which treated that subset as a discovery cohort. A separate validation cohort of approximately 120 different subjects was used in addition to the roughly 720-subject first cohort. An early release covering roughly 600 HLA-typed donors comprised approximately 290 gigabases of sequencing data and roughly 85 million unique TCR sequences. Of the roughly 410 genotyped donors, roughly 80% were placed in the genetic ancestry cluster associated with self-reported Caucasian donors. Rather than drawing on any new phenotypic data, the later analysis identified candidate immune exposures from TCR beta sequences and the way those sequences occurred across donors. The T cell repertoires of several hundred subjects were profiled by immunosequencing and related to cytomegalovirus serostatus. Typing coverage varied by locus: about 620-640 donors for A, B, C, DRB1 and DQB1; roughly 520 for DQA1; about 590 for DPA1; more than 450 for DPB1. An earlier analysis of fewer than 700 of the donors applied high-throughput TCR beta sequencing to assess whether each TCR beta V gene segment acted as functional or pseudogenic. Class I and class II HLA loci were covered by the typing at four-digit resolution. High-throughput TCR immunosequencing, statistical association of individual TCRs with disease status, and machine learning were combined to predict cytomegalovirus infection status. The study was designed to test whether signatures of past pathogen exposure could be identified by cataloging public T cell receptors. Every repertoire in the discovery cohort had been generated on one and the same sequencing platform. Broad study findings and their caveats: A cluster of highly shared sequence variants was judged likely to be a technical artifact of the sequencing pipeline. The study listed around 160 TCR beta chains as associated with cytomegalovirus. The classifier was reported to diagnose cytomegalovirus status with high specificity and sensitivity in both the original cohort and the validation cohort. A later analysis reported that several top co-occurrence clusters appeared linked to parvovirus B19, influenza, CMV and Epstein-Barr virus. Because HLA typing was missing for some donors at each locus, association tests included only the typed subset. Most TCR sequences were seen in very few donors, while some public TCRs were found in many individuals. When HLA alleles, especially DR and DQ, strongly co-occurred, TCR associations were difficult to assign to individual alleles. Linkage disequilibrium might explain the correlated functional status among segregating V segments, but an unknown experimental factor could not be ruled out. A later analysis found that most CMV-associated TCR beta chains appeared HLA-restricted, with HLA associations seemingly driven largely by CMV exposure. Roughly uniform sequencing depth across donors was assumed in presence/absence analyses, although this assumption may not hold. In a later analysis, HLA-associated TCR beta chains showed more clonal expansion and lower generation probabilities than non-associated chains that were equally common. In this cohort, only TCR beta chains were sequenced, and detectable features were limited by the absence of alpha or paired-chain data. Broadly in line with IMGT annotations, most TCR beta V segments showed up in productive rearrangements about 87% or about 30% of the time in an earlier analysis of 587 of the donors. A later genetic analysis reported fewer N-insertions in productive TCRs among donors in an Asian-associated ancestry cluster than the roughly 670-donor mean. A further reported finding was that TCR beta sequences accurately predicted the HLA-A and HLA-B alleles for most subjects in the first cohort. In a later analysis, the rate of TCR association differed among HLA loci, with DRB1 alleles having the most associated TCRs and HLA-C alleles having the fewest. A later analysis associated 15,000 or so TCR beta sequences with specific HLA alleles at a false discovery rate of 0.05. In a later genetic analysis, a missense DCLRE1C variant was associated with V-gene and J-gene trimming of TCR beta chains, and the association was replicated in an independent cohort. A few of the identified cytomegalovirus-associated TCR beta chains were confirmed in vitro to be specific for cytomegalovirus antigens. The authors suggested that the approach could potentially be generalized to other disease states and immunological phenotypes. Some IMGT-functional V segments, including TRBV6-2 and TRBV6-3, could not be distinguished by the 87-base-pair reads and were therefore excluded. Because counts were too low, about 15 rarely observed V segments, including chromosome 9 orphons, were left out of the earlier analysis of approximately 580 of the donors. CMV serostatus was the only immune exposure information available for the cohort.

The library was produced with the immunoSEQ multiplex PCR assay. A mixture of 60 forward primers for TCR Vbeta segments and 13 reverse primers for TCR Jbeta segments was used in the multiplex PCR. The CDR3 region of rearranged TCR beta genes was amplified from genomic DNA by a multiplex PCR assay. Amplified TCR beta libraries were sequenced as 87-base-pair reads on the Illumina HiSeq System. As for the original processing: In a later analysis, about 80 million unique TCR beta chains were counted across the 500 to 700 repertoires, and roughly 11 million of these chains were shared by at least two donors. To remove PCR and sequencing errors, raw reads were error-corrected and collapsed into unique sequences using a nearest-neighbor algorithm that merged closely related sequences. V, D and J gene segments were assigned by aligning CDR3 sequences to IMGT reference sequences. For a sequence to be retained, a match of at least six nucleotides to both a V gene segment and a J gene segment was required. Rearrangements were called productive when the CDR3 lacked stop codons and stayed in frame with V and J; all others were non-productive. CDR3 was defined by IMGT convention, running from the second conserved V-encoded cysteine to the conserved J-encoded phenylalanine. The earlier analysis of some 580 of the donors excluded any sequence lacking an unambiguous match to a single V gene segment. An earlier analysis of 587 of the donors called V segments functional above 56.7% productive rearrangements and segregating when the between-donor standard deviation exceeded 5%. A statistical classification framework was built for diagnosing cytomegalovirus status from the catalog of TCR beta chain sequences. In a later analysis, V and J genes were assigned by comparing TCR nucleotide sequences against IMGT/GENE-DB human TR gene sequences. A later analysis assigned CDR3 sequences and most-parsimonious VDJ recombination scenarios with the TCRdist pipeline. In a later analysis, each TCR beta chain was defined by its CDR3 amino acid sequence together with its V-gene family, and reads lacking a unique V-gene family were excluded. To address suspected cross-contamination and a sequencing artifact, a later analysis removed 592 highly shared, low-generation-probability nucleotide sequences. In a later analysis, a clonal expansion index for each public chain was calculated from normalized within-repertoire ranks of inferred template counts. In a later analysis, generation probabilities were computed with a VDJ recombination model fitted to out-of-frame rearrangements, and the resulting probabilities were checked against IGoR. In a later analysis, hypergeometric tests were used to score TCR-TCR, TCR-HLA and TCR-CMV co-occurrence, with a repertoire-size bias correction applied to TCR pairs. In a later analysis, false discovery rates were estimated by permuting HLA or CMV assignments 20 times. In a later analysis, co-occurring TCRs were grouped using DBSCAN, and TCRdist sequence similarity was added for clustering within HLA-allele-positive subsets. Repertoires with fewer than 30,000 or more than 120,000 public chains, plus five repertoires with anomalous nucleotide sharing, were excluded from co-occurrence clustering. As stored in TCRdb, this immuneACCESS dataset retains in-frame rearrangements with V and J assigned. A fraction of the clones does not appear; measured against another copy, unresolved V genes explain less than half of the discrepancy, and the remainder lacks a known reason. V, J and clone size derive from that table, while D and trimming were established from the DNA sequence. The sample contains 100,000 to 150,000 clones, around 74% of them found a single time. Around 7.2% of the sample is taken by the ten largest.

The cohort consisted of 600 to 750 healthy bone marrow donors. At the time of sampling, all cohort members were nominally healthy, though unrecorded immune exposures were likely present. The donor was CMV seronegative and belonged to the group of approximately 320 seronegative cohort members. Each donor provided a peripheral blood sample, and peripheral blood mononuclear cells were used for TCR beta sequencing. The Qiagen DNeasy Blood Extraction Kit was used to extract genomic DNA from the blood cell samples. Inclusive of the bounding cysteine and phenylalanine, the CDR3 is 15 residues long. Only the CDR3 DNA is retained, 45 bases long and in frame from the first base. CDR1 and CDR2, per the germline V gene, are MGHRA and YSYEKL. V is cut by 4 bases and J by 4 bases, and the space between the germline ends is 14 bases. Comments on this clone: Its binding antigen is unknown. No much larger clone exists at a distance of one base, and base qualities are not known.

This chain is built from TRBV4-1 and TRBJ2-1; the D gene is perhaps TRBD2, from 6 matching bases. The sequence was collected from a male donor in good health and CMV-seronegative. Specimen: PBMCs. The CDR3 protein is CASSPVIAEYNEQFF. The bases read TGCGCCAGCAGCCCGGTGATAGCGGAGTACAATGAGCAGTTCTTC.